This record looks at one T cell receptor (beta chain) sequence and its context. Its antigen is as yet unknown. Molecular barcoding with unique molecular identifiers was used for the TCRbeta library. Each CDR3 protein is one row after TCRdb ran MiXCR on the PCR reads. This repertoire shows approximately 230,000 distinct CDR3 sequences, roughly a quarter found once; its top ten account for around 4.8%. The sample originates from a study of T-cell reconstitution after alpha-beta-depleted transplantation in children. Study results and limitations: By about two months after transplant, alpha-beta T cells reportedly arose from several hundred graft clones that had expanded.

Germline V lookup: CDR1 KGHSH, CDR2 LQKENI. V lost 3 bases and J lost 5; bases outside the gene matches: 9. The CDR3 spans 17 residues. The V gene is TRBV18, the J gene TRBJ2-5; the match to TRBD2 covers 13 bases. This sequence was found in a female patient between 2 and 10 years old who had a stem cell transplant for congenital amegakaryocytic thrombocytopenia, so the T cells may come from the graft donor. The material sequenced was PBMCs, mostly from graft donor cells, taken 360 days after TCRalphabeta/CD19-depleted stem cell transplant. DNA of the CDR3: TGTGCCAGCTCACCCCGGACTAGCGGGAGCGGAGGGGAGACCCAGTACTTC. Encoded protein: CASSPRTSGSGGETQYF.